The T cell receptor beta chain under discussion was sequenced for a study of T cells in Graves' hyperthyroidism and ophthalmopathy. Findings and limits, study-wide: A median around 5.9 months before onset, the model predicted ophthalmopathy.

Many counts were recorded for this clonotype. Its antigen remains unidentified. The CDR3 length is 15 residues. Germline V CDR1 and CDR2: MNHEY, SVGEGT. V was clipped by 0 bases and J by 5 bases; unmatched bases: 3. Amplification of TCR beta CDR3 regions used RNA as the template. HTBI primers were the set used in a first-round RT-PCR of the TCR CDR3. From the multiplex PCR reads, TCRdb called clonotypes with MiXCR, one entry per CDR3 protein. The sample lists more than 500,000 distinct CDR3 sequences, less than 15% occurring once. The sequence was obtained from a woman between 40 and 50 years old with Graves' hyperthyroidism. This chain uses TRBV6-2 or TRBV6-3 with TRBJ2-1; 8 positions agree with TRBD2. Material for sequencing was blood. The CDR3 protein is CASSYSAGANNEQFF. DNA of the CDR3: TGTGCCAGCAGTTACTCAGCGGGAGCGAACAATGAGCAGTTCTTC.